This TCR beta chain was captured by sequencing in a study of T cells in women clearing cervical HPV infection. Study in general: Controls gave blood once infection was undetectable; cases at lesion identification.

Findings of the study overall: CIN3+ cases had significantly higher TCR repertoire richness than controls, but evenness did not differ.

Sequencing used immunoSEQ multiplex PCR; TCRdb keeps in-frame clones, though not all of them. This repertoire includes 45,000 to 50,000 clones. Concerning this clone itself: What it binds is unknown. Read data end 3 residues before the CDR3 end; the end is taken from the germline J gene.

Trimming at V came to 8 bases and at J to 1 base, leaving 6 bases not matched to a gene. Germline V lookup: CDR1 MNHEY, CDR2 SVGEGT. The CDR3 extends over 17 amino acids. The V call is TRBV6-2 or TRBV6-3, the J call TRBJ2-1; 15 positions agree with TRBD2. The TCR originated in a woman aged 18 to 75 with a cervical HPV16 infection that either progressed to CIN3+ or cleared (not recorded which). The sample taken for sequencing was blood buffy coat. CDR3 residues: CASGRTSGRASYNEQFF. The part of the CDR3 DNA that was read is TGTGCCAGCGGTCGGACTAGCGGGAGGGCATCCTACAATGAG.